What follows are 27 T cell receptor beta chains derived from one specimen sequenced in a study of PD-L1 blockade in urothelial cancer. Time point described: pretreatment peripheral blood. Repertoires were generated with immunoSEQ multiplex PCR, while TCRdb's copy carries only in-frame clones and drops some. This sample has fewer than 65,000 clones, with approximately 88% found just once. Material: PBMCs, obtained around atezolizumab (anti-PD-L1) treatment. These receptors were taken from a woman aged 55-69 years with urothelial cancer.

The chain carries TRBV18 and TRBJ2-7; no clear D gene. The V gene lost 5 bases and the J gene lost 0 bases, with 11 bases spanning the gap. The CDR3 loop spans 14 amino acids. In germline, CDR1 is KGHSH, CDR2 LQKENI. The CDR3 DNA reads TGTGCCAGCTCAAGCCCGAAGCACTCCTACGAGCAGTACTTC. This encodes CASSSPKHSYEQYF.

The V and J genes are TRBV28 and TRBJ1-5, with D perhaps matching TRBD1 (5 bases). Per the germline V gene, CDR1 is MDHEN and CDR2 is SYDVKM. This CDR3 comprises 17 residues. The V gene lost 2 bases and the J gene lost 5 bases, with 19 bases spanning the gap. The CDR3 bases are TGTGCCAGCAGTTTAGGGGTGGGGGGAGACACCTATCAGCCCCAGCATTTT. It is translated as CASSLGVGGDTYQPQHF.

The chain joins TRBV28 to TRBJ1-5, with 7 nucleotides matching TRBD1. Trimming cost V 5 bases and J 14 bases; bases outside gene matches: 3. The CDR3 totals 10 residues. Per the germline V gene, CDR1 is MDHEN and CDR2 is SYDVKM. The CDR3 sequence: CASSDRVEHF. DNA of the CDR3: TGTGCCAGCAGTGACAGGGTTGAGCATTTT.

This clone was picked up one time. The chain joins TRBV27 to TRBJ2-7; 10 positions match TRBD1. CDR1 MNHEY and CDR2 SMNVEV come from the germline V gene (reference sequence). This CDR3 comprises 13 residues. V lost 4 bases and J lost 7; bases outside the gene matches: 4. The CDR3 sequence: CASSWDRGSEQYF. DNA of the CDR3: TGTGCCAGCAGTTGGGACAGGGGTTCGGAGCAGTACTTC.

The rearrangement joins TRBV27 to TRBJ1-1, with a weak D call TRBD1 (6 bases). Trimming shortened V by 4 bases and J by 1 base, and 10 bases separated the two germline ends. CDR1 is MNHEY and CDR2 is SMNVEV in the germline V gene (reference sequence). The CDR3 is 14 residues long. In DNA, the CDR3 is TGTGCCAGCAGTTCACAGGGTTGGAACACTGAAGCTTTCTTT. Its translation is CASSSQGWNTEAFF.

The chain recombines TRBV19 with TRBJ1-3, with no clear D. Trimming cost V 5 bases and J 0 bases, with 14 bases left between them. The CDR3 sequence is 16 residues long. The germline CDR1 and CDR2 sequences are LNHDA and SQIVND (reference sequence). The CDR3 sequence: CASSRGLSFSGNTIYF. The CDR3 DNA sequence: TGTGCCAGTAGTCGCGGGTTATCCTTCTCTGGAAACACCATATATTTT. Full variable domain (rest looked up from reference TRBV19 and TRBJ1-3): DGGITQSPKYLFRKEGQNVTLSCEQNLNHDAMYWYRQDPGQGLRLIYYSQIVNDFQKGDIAEGYSVSREKKESFPLTVTSAQKNPTAFYLCASSRGLSFSGNTIYFGEGSWLTVV.

The V gene is TRBV7-2, the J gene TRBJ1-2, with TRBD1 matching 9 bases. Germline V lookup: CDR1 SGHTA, CDR2 FQGNSA. The J segment lost 8 bases and the V segment lost 5 bases, leaving 6 bases of the junction unmatched. The CDR3 contains 13 residues. For the CDR3, the DNA is TGTGCCAGCAGCATACAGGGGGCAGGGGGCTACACCTTC. It encodes CASSIQGAGGYTF.

The rearrangement uses TRBV5-1 and TRBJ1-2, with 7 bases matching TRBD1. Germline V lookup: CDR1 SGHRS, CDR2 YFSETQ. Trimming removed 5 bases from V and 4 bases from J; junction bases left unmatched: 5. The CDR3 spans 13 residues. The CDR3 DNA follows: TGCGCCAGCAGTGAATGGGACAGCTATGGCTACACCTTC. Translated, it gives CASSEWDSYGYTF.

V usage is TRBV5-1 and J usage is TRBJ2-3; no firm D call. CDR1 is SGHRS, CDR2 YFSETQ, per germline. The CDR3 runs 13 residues. The V end was cut by 9 bases, the J end by 1 base, with 12 bases between. In DNA form, the CDR3 reads TGCGCCACTCGTCCTCGGGGCACAGATACGCAGTATTTT. As protein: CATRPRGTDTQYF.

This sequence joins TRBV7-2 and TRBJ2-7; a possible D gene is TRBD2 (5 bases). Trimming cost V 4 bases and J 0 bases, with 13 bases left between them. CDR3 length: 15 amino acids. CDR1 and CDR2 from the germline V gene are SGHTA and FQGNSA. The CDR3 reads CASSYLAWSSYEQYF. The CDR3 DNA follows: TGTGCCAGCAGCTATCTAGCATGGAGCTCCTACGAGCAGTACTTC.

The V call is TRBV4-3, the J call TRBJ2-2; 7 bases map to TRBD1. Germline trimming cut 0 bases from V and 7 bases from J; bases unmatched to any gene: 8. Looked up from germline, CDR1 is LGHNA and CDR2 is YSLEER. The CDR3 runs 16 residues. The CDR3 spells CASSQEGGRGSGELFF. Written as DNA, the CDR3 is TGCGCCAGCAGCCAAGAGGGCGGCAGGGGGAGCGGGGAGCTGTTTTTT.

The chain carries TRBV4-3 and TRBJ2-7; TRBD1 aligns across 7 bases. V lost 0 bases to trimming and J lost 0 bases; unmatched junction nucleotides: 5. Germline loops: CDR1 LGHNA, CDR2 YSLEER. This CDR3 has 16 residues. CDR3 in DNA: TGCGCCAGCAGCCAAGATCTGGGACAGACCTCCTACGAGCAGTACTTC. Translating gives CASSQDLGQTSYEQYF.

The chain couples TRBV5-1 to TRBJ2-7; 9 bases map to TRBD1. Germline V gene sequence: CDR1 SGHRS, CDR2 YFSETQ. Trimming cost V 2 bases and J 3 bases; bases outside gene matches: 6. This CDR3 spans 15 amino acids. CDR3 in amino acids: CASSLLPGQGYEQYF. The CDR3 region has the DNA TGCGCCAGCAGCTTATTACCGGGACAGGGCTACGAGCAGTACTTC.

The table lists this clone with a few counts. V gene TRBV2 combines with J gene TRBJ2-1, with TRBD2 identical over 9 bases. The CDR3 length is 14 residues. In germline, CDR1 is SNHLY, CDR2 FYNNEI. The junction had 11 bases not matched to a gene; V was cut back by 8 bases and J by 9 bases. The CDR3 DNA reads TGTGCCAGCCGTACGGGACTAGCATTCGGTGAGCAGTTCTTC. Amino acid sequence: CASRTGLAFGEQFF.

The chain combines TRBV7-2 with TRBJ2-3; 7 bases line up with TRBD1. The CDR3 runs 12 residues. V shed 5 bases and J 5 bases; nucleotides not matched to a gene: 1. The germline gives CDR1 SGHTA, CDR2 FQGNSA. The CDR3 DNA reads as TGTGCCAGCAGCCGGGACAGAGATACGCAGTATTTT. Translation: CASSRDRDTQYF.

V and J are TRBV7-2 and TRBJ2-7, with TRBD1 matching 7 bases. Trimming took 5 bases from V and 4 from J; bases not matched to a gene: 8. Germline CDR1 SGHTA, CDR2 FQGNSA. The CDR3 length is 14 residues. DNA for the CDR3: TGTGCCAGCAGCAACAGGGGACCTAAATACGAGCAGTACTTC. Its translation: CASSNRGPKYEQYF.

The rearrangement uses TRBV29-1 and TRBJ2-7, with 10 bases lining up with TRBD1. Trimming cost V 6 bases and J 0 bases; bases outside gene matches: 5. CDR1 and CDR2 from the germline V gene are SQVTM and ANQGSEA. There are 14 residues in the CDR3. This CDR3 reads CSVVRDRGSYEQYF. The CDR3 nucleotides read TGCAGCGTCGTCCGGGACAGGGGCTCCTACGAGCAGTACTTC.

The gene calls are TRBV7-2 and TRBJ2-7, with no clear D. The CDR3 totals 14 residues. Germline CDR1 SGHTA, CDR2 FQGNSA. The V end lost 5 bases, the J end lost 0 bases, and 11 bases lay between the germline ends. CDR3 in DNA: TGTGCCAGCAGCGTACAGACCAGCTCCTACGAGCAGTACTTC. Its protein is CASSVQTSSYEQYF.

CDR3 in amino acids: CASSPDREGRRGETQYF. CDR3 DNA: TGTGCCAGCAGTCCGGATCGGGAGGGAAGAAGGGGGGAGACCCAGTACTTC. This sequence joins TRBV7-9 and TRBJ2-5, with TRBD2 matching over 8 bases. Per the germline V gene, CDR1 is SEHNR and CDR2 is FQNEAQ (reference sequence). This CDR3 region has 17 residues. Losses at the gene ends were 6 bases for V and 5 bases for J; bases not matched to a gene: 17.

This clone was found once. The chain carries TRBV4-2 and TRBJ2-1; the match to TRBD2 covers 8 bases. Germline trimming cut 4 bases from V and 6 bases from J; bases unmatched to any gene: 8. Germline CDR1 LGHNA, CDR2 YNFKEQ. This CDR3 comprises 15 residues. The CDR3 DNA sequence: TGTGCCAGCAGCCGGAGGAGGGCGGGAGGCAATGAGCAGTTCTTC. Amino acid sequence: CASSRRRAGGNEQFF.

The chain has TRBV6-6 and TRBJ2-3; D possibly corresponds to TRBD2 (6 bases). Trimming took 4 bases from V and 8 from J, leaving 10 bases between them. The CDR3 has 12 residues. CDR1 and CDR2 (germline): MNHNY, SVGAGI (reference sequence). In DNA, the CDR3 is TGTGCCAGCAGTTCGACTAGATCTACGCAGTATTTT. This codes for CASSSTRSTQYF.

The DNA of the CDR3 is TGTGCCAGCAGCCCTACCCGACAGGGGGCGCGAGAAAAACTGTTTTTT. Translation: CASSPTRQGAREKLFF. This rearrangement joins TRBV7-8 to TRBJ1-4, with TRBD1 matching over 10 bases. This CDR3 comprises 16 residues. Germline loops: CDR1 SGHVS, CDR2 FQNEAQ. J gave up 8 bases and V 5 bases, and 11 bases lay outside the gene matches.

The gene calls are TRBV2 and TRBJ1-4; D is unresolved. Trimming took 7 bases from V and 7 from J, leaving 10 bases between them. Germline V lookup: CDR1 SNHLY, CDR2 FYNNEI. This CDR3 contains 12 residues. The CDR3 loop is CASKESVEKLFF. The CDR3 bases are TGTGCCAGCAAGGAGTCCGTTGAAAAACTGTTTTTT.

The rearrangement joins TRBV6-1 to TRBJ2-1, with 8 bases identical to TRBD1. The trim removed 3 bases at V and 16 bases at J, leaving 5 bases unmatched. Germline V lookup: CDR1 MNHNS, CDR2 SASEGT. The CDR3 has 11 amino acids. The CDR3 nucleotides read TGTGCCAGCAGTGAGGACAGGGTCCAATTCTTC. Its protein is CASSEDRVQFF.

The chain employs TRBV2 and TRBJ1-4, with D tentatively TRBD1 (6 bases). This CDR3 is 18 amino acids long. The germline gives CDR1 SNHLY, CDR2 FYNNEI. V lost 4 bases and J lost 3, with 21 bases in between. The CDR3, as DNA: TGTGCCAGCAGTGGAGGCTTAGGGGGAAGTTTATCTAATGAAAAACTGTTTTTT. Encoded protein: CASSGGLGGSLSNEKLFF.

The CDR3 nucleotides are TGCGCCAGCAGCTTGGAGGGACTAGCGGGAGCGCCCTACGAGCAGTACTTC. Translated, it gives CASSLEGLAGAPYEQYF. The V call is TRBV5-1, the J call TRBJ2-7, with 14 nucleotides matching TRBD2. CDR3 length: 17 residues. The trim removed 0 bases at V and 2 bases at J, leaving 4 bases unmatched. CDR1 and CDR2 from the germline V gene are SGHRS and YFSETQ.

The CDR3 sequence: CATSPHRDRGSAQHF. CDR3 sequence (DNA): TGTGCCACCAGCCCACACCGGGACAGGGGGTCAGCCCAGCATTTT. The gene calls are TRBV15 and TRBJ1-5; 11 positions agree with TRBD1. With V trimmed by 5 bases and J by 11 bases, 11 bases remained unmatched. CDR1 LNHNV and CDR2 YYDKDF come from the germline V gene (reference sequence). The CDR3 length is 15 residues.